These 27 T cell receptor beta chains came from one sample sequenced in a study of blood T cell repertoires in COVID-19. Generated by immunoSEQ multiplex PCR, the TCRdb table keeps only in-frame clones and is missing some. The sample contains about 130,000 clones, roughly 90% of which appear only once. Sequencing was performed on peripheral blood. Receptors originate from a man between 65 and 85 years old with active COVID-19.

This clone was recorded a few times. The chain combines TRBV6-2 or TRBV6-3 with TRBJ2-3; 8 positions agree with TRBD2. V was clipped by 2 bases and J by 6 bases; unmatched bases: 7. Germline CDR1 and CDR2: MNHEY and SVGEGT. This CDR3 is built from 15 residues. The chain's CDR3 is CASSYLGGGRDTQYF. The DNA for the CDR3 is TGTGCCAGCAGTTACCTTGGCGGGGGGAGGGATACGCAGTATTTT.

This clone was seen a few times. The chain links TRBV6-1 to TRBJ2-7, with D uncertain. Trimming shortened V by 2 bases and J by 0 bases, and 8 bases separated the two germline ends. The germline V gene encodes CDR1 MNHNS and CDR2 SASEGT. The CDR3 has 14 residues. The CDR3 loop reads CASSEISLSYEQYF. The CDR3 DNA follows: TGTGCCAGCAGTGAAATCTCCCTCTCCTACGAGCAGTACTTC.

This sequence joins TRBV3-1 (or the pseudogene TRBV3-2) and TRBJ2-1, with D possibly being TRBD2 (9 bases). Germline CDR1 is LGHDT and CDR2 is YNNKEL (reference sequence). The CDR3 loop spans 15 amino acids. Trimming removed 4 bases at V and 7 bases at J, with 17 bases between. The CDR3 here is CASSPRGRGGNEQFF. CDR3 nucleotides: TGTGCCAGCAGCCCCAGGGGGCGGGGGGGAAATGAGCAGTTCTTC.

J is TRBJ1-6 and V is TRBV7-9; 8 bases fit TRBD1. Germline lookup yields CDR1 SEHNR and CDR2 FQNEAQ (reference sequence). V was clipped by 4 bases and J by 6 bases; unmatched bases: 5. CDR3 length: 15 residues. CDR3 DNA sequence: TGTGCCAGCAGCTCCCCGACAGGGGTTAATTCACCCCTCCACTTT. This codes for CASSSPTGVNSPLHF.

The chain recombines TRBV19 with TRBJ1-2; perhaps TRBD1 as D (6 bases). V lost 10 bases, J lost 5 bases, and 17 bases lay in between. This CDR3 spans 13 amino acids. Germline V gene lookup returns CDR1 LNHDA and CDR2 SQIVND (reference sequence). The CDR3 DNA follows: TGTGCCACTAGGGGGGGATATGGATATGGCTACACCTTC. Protein product: CATRGGYGYGYTF.

This chain joins TRBV7-2 and TRBJ2-7; D remains unclear. Between the trimmed V and J ends, which lost 1 base and 3 bases, there was a span of 10 bases. CDR1 is SGHTA and CDR2 is FQGNSA in the germline V gene. The CDR3 length is 14 residues. CDR3 amino acids: CASSLDRENYEQYF. CDR3 bases: TGTGCCAGCAGCTTAGATAGAGAAAACTACGAGCAGTACTTC.

V usage is TRBV7-6 and J usage is TRBJ2-5, with a possible D match to TRBD1 (7 bases). CDR3 length: 17 amino acids. CDR1 and CDR2 (germline): SGHVS, FNYEAQ. The V gene lost 5 bases and the J gene lost 1 base, with 20 bases spanning the gap. Here the CDR3 reads CASSPRQGGSFQETQYF. The CDR3 DNA is TGTGCCAGCAGCCCGCGACAGGGAGGATCCTTCCAAGAGACCCAGTACTTC.

This chain uses TRBV9 with TRBJ2-7, with 7 bases aligning to TRBD2. Germline V gene data show CDR1 as SGDLS and CDR2 as YYNGEE. The trim removed 0 bases at V and 6 bases at J, leaving 3 bases unmatched. This CDR3 is 13 amino acids long. The chain's CDR3 is CASSVGLASEQYF. DNA of the CDR3: TGTGCCAGCAGCGTAGGACTAGCAAGCGAGCAGTACTTC. The whole variable domain, filled in from reference TRBV9 and TRBJ2-7, reads DSGVTQTPKHLITATGQRVTLRCSPRSGDLSVYWYQQSLDQGLQFLIQYYNGEERAKGNILERFSAQQFPDLHSELNLSSLELGDSALYFCASSVGLASEQYFGPGTRLTVT.

The chain couples TRBV3-1 (or the pseudogene TRBV3-2) to TRBJ2-5; 7 nucleotides line up with TRBD1. Germline loops: CDR1 LGHDT, CDR2 YNNKEL (reference sequence). V gave up 2 bases and J gave up 5 bases; unmatched junction bases: 5. This CDR3 is 14 amino acids long. The CDR3, as DNA: TGTGCCAGCAGCCAAACAGGGGCAGGGGAGACCCAGTACTTC. Protein: CASSQTGAGETQYF.

The rearrangement joins TRBV7-2 to TRBJ1-5, with a possible D match to TRBD1 (5 bases). V lost 1 base and J lost 2, with 12 bases in between. Germline CDR1 and CDR2: SGHTA and FQGNSA. CDR3 size: 16 residues. CDR3 in amino acids: CASSLEGLQGNQPQHF. Written as DNA, the CDR3 is TGTGCCAGCAGCTTAGAGGGACTACAGGGCAATCAGCCCCAGCATTTT.

The chain recombines TRBV10-3 with TRBJ2-3, with TRBD2 identical over 10 bases. The germline gives CDR1 ENHRY, CDR2 SYGVKD. This CDR3 spans 18 amino acids. Trimming cost V 0 bases and J 6 bases; bases outside gene matches: 12. The CDR3 coding sequence is TGTGCCATCAGTGAGTCCCCCCTGGGGCTAGCGGGAGAGGATACGCAGTATTTT. As protein: CAISESPLGLAGEDTQYF.

This chain connects TRBV24-1 to TRBJ2-1, with D perhaps TRBD1 (6 bases). There are 16 residues in the CDR3. Germline CDR1 and CDR2: KGHDR and SFDVKD. V was trimmed by 3 bases and J by 1 base, leaving 12 bases between them. The CDR3 protein is CATSDPFGTSYNEQFF. In DNA, the CDR3 is TGTGCCACCAGTGATCCCTTTGGGACATCCTACAATGAGCAGTTCTTC.

The chain employs TRBV30 and TRBJ2-7, with 10 positions matching TRBD2. CDR1 GTSNPN and CDR2 SVGIG come from the germline V gene (reference sequence). The trim removed 0 bases at V and 7 bases at J, leaving 3 bases unmatched. The CDR3 covers 13 residues. The CDR3 DNA reads TGTGCCTGGAGTGTACTACTAGCGGGGGAGCAGTACTTC. This encodes CAWSVLLAGEQYF.

The chain carries TRBV7-3 and TRBJ2-3, with TRBD2 matching 14 bases. The CDR3 has 16 residues. Germline V gene lookup returns CDR1 SGHTA and CDR2 FQGTGA. V lost 4 bases to trimming and J lost 5 bases; unmatched junction nucleotides: 5. The CDR3 sequence: CASSSGLAGGGDTQYF. Written as DNA, the CDR3 is TGTGCCAGCAGCTCCGGACTAGCGGGAGGTGGAGATACGCAGTATTTT.

J is TRBJ1-1 and V is TRBV5-4, with D possibly TRBD1 on 5 matching bases. This CDR3 is 14 amino acids long. Germline lookup yields CDR1 SGHNT and CDR2 YYREEE (reference sequence). Deletions cut 4 bases from V and 5 bases from J, with 15 bases between. CDR3 residues: CASSLTAGGTEAFF. The CDR3 DNA is TGTGCCAGCAGCCTCACGGCGGGGGGAACTGAAGCTTTCTTT.

The chain uses TRBV6-2 or TRBV6-3 and TRBJ2-5, with 8 bases that match TRBD2. The CDR3 is made up of 16 amino acids. From germline, CDR1 is MNHEY and CDR2 SVGEGT. Trimming took 3 bases from V and 2 from J; bases not matched to a gene: 8. CDR3 nucleotides: TGTGCCAGCAGTTATATGAGGGTAGCGGGGCAAGAGACCCAGTACTTC. This codes for CASSYMRVAGQETQYF.

There are a few counts of this clone. The chain joins TRBV19 to TRBJ1-2; 7 nucleotides agree with TRBD1. The length of the CDR3 is 15 residues. V gave up 7 bases and J gave up 2 bases; unmatched junction bases: 10. Germline V CDR1 and CDR2: LNHDA, SQIVND (reference sequence). CDR3 bases: TGTGCCAGTACTCGGGACAGCTTATACAACTATGGCTACACCTTC. This gives the protein CASTRDSLYNYGYTF.

The chain recombines TRBV28 with TRBJ2-7; 9 nucleotides agree with TRBD1. The junction had 4 bases not matched to a gene; V was cut back by 4 bases and J by 3 bases. This CDR3 has 14 amino acids. The germline CDR1 and CDR2 sequences are MDHEN and SYDVKM. Here the CDR3 reads CASSSPGQGYEQYF. CDR3 DNA sequence: TGTGCCAGCAGTTCGCCGGGACAGGGCTACGAGCAGTACTTC.

The chain combines TRBV28 with TRBJ2-1, with 9 bases lining up with TRBD1. This CDR3 spans 16 amino acids. The germline CDR1 and CDR2 sequences are MDHEN and SYDVKM. The junction had 7 bases not matched to a gene; V was cut back by 2 bases and J by 5 bases. CDR3 residues: CASSLLPGQGNNEQFF. CDR3 nucleotides: TGTGCCAGCAGTTTACTACCGGGACAGGGCAACAATGAGCAGTTCTTC.

The chain carries TRBV5-4 and TRBJ1-5; tentative D call: TRBD1 (5 bases). This CDR3 spans 16 amino acids. Germline V lookup: CDR1 SGHNT, CDR2 YYREEE (reference sequence). V was shortened by 2 bases and J by 2 bases, with 14 bases between the two germline ends. DNA of the CDR3: TGTGCCAGCAGCTTTTTCAGGGAGGAGGGCAATCAGCCCCAGCATTTT. It is translated as CASSFFREEGNQPQHF.

This clone was counted a few times. The chain's CDR3 is CATLTDSYEQYF. In nucleotides, the CDR3 is TGTGCCACCCTGACTGACTCCTACGAGCAGTACTTC. The J gene is TRBJ2-7, the V gene TRBV27; D unresolved. The V gene's germline CDR1 is MNHEY and CDR2 SMNVEV (reference sequence). This CDR3 comprises 12 residues. The V end lost 10 bases, the J end lost 0 bases, and 10 bases lay between the germline ends.

V is TRBV28 and J is TRBJ2-2; D gene unclear. Germline V CDR1 and CDR2: MDHEN, SYDVKM. V lost 7 bases and J 1 base, leaving 7 bases between the germline ends. This CDR3 region has 13 residues. The CDR3 sequence is CASKNGNTGELFF. The DNA of the CDR3 is TGTGCCAGCAAGAACGGGAACACCGGGGAGCTGTTTTTT.

The genes are TRBV28 and TRBJ2-2, with TRBD2 matching 11 bases. The CDR3 is 15 residues long. Looked up from germline, CDR1 is MDHEN and CDR2 is SYDVKM. J gave up 4 bases and V 8 bases, and 6 bases lay outside the gene matches. The CDR3 spells CASLAGGVSTGELFF. The CDR3 bases are TGTGCCAGCCTAGCGGGAGGCGTGAGCACCGGGGAGCTGTTTTTT.

This chain uses TRBV27 with TRBJ2-5, with D possibly matching TRBD2 (5 bases). CDR3 length: 14 residues. Trimming cost V 8 bases and J 5 bases, with 18 bases left between them. The germline V gene encodes CDR1 MNHEY and CDR2 SMNVEV (reference sequence). The CDR3 DNA sequence: TGTGCCAGCTCCTACGGGCTTTCTAGCGAGACCCAGTACTTC. Encoded protein: CASSYGLSSETQYF.

The V call is TRBV30, the J call TRBJ1-1; unclear D gene. The CDR3 totals 13 residues. The germline V gene has CDR1 GTSNPN and CDR2 SVGIG (reference sequence). With 3 bases removed from V and 0 bases from J, the gap between germline ends came to 8 bases. The CDR3 sequence is CAWSPDLNTEAFF. CDR3 nucleotides: TGTGCCTGGAGCCCAGACTTGAACACTGAAGCTTTCTTT.

This sequence joins TRBV14 and TRBJ2-7, with D possibly being TRBD2 (6 bases). V was shortened by 3 bases and J by 3 bases, with 24 bases between the two germline ends. This CDR3 spans 18 amino acids. Germline V gene data show CDR1 as SGHDN and CDR2 as FVKESK. The CDR3 DNA sequence: TGTGCCAGCAGCCACGGGAGCGGACGCGTGGCCCCCCACTACGAGCAGTACTTC. Its translation: CASSHGSGRVAPHYEQYF.

CDR3 region: CASSPGDRGSTDTQYF. The CDR3 nucleotides read TGCGCCAGCAGCCCTGGGGACAGGGGCAGCACAGATACGCAGTATTTT. The chain carries TRBV5-1 and TRBJ2-3; 10 bases align to TRBD1. With V trimmed by 4 bases and J by 0 bases, 5 bases remained unmatched. This CDR3 is built from 16 residues. CDR1 and CDR2 (germline): SGHRS, YFSETQ.